This T cell receptor (beta chain) was retrieved from a study of blood T cell repertoires in COVID-19. CDR1 is MNHNY and CDR2 is SVGAGI in the germline V gene (reference sequence). J lost 10 bases, V lost 5 bases, and 7 bases had no gene match. The CDR3 is 13 residues long. Seattle-derived patients entered the study during active infection and were followed longitudinally. Profiled with immunoSEQ multiplex PCR; TCRdb holds only in-frame clones, not every one. This repertoire shows approximately 250,000 clones, approximately 91% found once; its top ten account for more than 0.65%. The specimen sequenced was peripheral blood. The sequence came from a man aged 25-45 years with COVID-19, enrolled during active disease. The rearrangement joins TRBV6-6 to TRBJ2-1; 8 bases fit TRBD2. In nucleotides, the CDR3 is TGTGCCAGCAGTACGACGGGGGGGGTGGAGCAGTTCTTC. It is translated as CASSTTGGVEQFF.